This is a list of T cell receptor beta chains from one sample in a study of PD-L1 blockade in urothelial cancer. The method was immunoSEQ multiplex PCR; TCRdb's version includes in-frame clones alone and lacks a portion of them. The sample lists about 38,000 clones, 80% to 95% seen once, with around 8.3% in the top ten. Sample: PBMCs, taken around atezolizumab (anti-PD-L1) treatment. The source of these receptors is a man between 65 and 85 years old with urothelial cancer. Both conserved end residues are part of each CDR3. Each record gives: V gene, D gene, clone size, J gene, CDR3 protein, CDR3 DNA. A D gene is named only where the DNA matches it firmly. Size is stated for part of the rows, as once, few or many counts, or as a class when the clone is expanded.

>TRBV19|-|-|TRBJ1-1
CASTFGQQAGEAFF
TGTGCCAGTACCTTCGGACAGCAGGCTGGAGAAGCTTTCTTT
>TRBV27|-|-|TRBJ2-7
CASSPNGGITEQYF
TGTGCCAGCAGTCCCAACGGCGGAATTACCGAGCAGTACTTC
>TRBV5-8|TRBD1|-|TRBJ2-2
CASNPGQVGTGELFF
TGTGCCAGCAACCCGGGACAGGTCGGCACCGGGGAGCTGTTTTTT
>TRBV7-6|-|once|TRBJ2-3
CASSLSFSGTDTQYF
TGTGCCAGCAGCTTAAGCTTCTCGGGAACAGATACGCAGTATTTT
>TRBV19|-|-|TRBJ1-4
CASPERNEKLFF
TGTGCCAGCCCTGAGAGGAATGAAAAACTGTTTTTT
>TRBV19|TRBD1|-|TRBJ2-5
CASSTRQGGGQETQYF
TGTGCCAGTAGTACTCGACAGGGGGGAGGCCAAGAGACCCAGTACTTC
>TRBV6-1|-|-|TRBJ2-2
CASSEALRRGAGELFF
TGTGCCAGCAGTGAAGCGCTGCGACGAGGCGCCGGGGAGCTGTTTTTT
>TRBV5-4|-|-|TRBJ1-2
CASSLTGTHGYTF
TGTGCCAGCAGCCTAACCGGGACACATGGCTACACCTTC
>TRBV27|TRBD2|-|TRBJ2-5
CAPRAGDGETQYF
TGTGCTCCGAGGGCGGGAGATGGCGAGACCCAGTACTTC
>TRBV10-3|TRBD1|once|TRBJ1-4
CAISENRGTGNEKLFF
TGTGCCATCAGTGAGAATCGTGGGACAGGGAATGAAAAACTGTTTTTT
>TRBV10-3|TRBD1|-|TRBJ1-3
CAISTGGTSGNTIYF
TGTGCCATCAGTACAGGGGGTACCTCTGGAAACACCATATATTTT
>TRBV19|TRBD1|-|TRBJ2-1
CASIKTGTPRQFF
TGTGCCAGTATTAAGACAGGGACCCCGCGGCAGTTCTTC
>TRBV27|TRBD2|-|TRBJ2-1
CASSLFGTSGSLSYNEQFF
TGTGCCAGCAGTTTATTCGGGACTAGCGGGAGTTTATCCTACAATGAGCAGTTCTTC
>TRBV27|-|-|TRBJ2-2
CASSFSGPGELFF
TGTGCCAGCAGTTTTTCAGGGCCCGGGGAGCTGTTTTTT
>TRBV28|TRBD1|-|TRBJ1-2
CASTPGTANYGYTF
TGTGCCAGCACCCCGGGGACAGCTAACTATGGCTACACCTTC
>TRBV5-1|TRBD1|-|TRBJ1-4
CASSLVPQGDEKLFF
TGCGCCAGCAGCTTGGTCCCCCAGGGGGATGAAAAACTGTTTTTT
>TRBV5-4|TRBD2|-|TRBJ2-5
CASSLAGGPEETQYF
TGTGCCAGCAGCTTAGCGGGAGGGCCGGAAGAGACCCAGTACTTC
>TRBV28|TRBD2|-|TRBJ2-1
CASLKGLANNEQFF
TGTGCCAGCCTAAAGGGACTAGCGAACAATGAGCAGTTCTTC
>TRBV7-9|-|-|TRBJ2-3
CASSQNTDTQYF
TGTGCCAGCAGTCAGAACACAGATACGCAGTATTTT
>TRBV10-2|TRBD2|once|TRBJ2-3
CASSEVIWGGSTDTQYF
TGCGCCAGCAGTGAGGTCATCTGGGGGGGTAGCACAGATACGCAGTATTTT
>TRBV28|-|-|TRBJ2-3
CASSSHRGTDTQYF
TGTGCCAGCAGTTCCCACAGGGGCACAGATACGCAGTATTTT
>TRBV5-1|TRBD2|-|TRBJ2-7
CASSSSGRSYEQYF
TGCGCCAGCAGCTCCAGCGGGAGATCCTACGAGCAGTACTTC
>TRBV6-6|TRBD1|-|TRBJ2-7
CASRDRGVGEQYF
TGTGCCAGCAGGGACAGGGGGGTTGGCGAGCAGTACTTC
>TRBV27|-|-|TRBJ2-1
CASRTLAGYNEQFF
TGTGCCAGCAGGACCCTAGCAGGCTACAATGAGCAGTTCTTC
>TRBV5-1|TRBD1|-|TRBJ2-3
CASRFQGADTQYF
TGCGCCAGCAGATTCCAGGGGGCAGATACGCAGTATTTT
>TRBV7-9|-|-|TRBJ2-7
CVTGASGSYEQYF
TGTGTCACGGGGGCTAGCGGCTCCTACGAGCAGTACTTC
>TRBV6-1|TRBD1|-|TRBJ2-5
CASSRALQGMETQYF
TGTGCCAGCAGTCGAGCACTACAGGGGATGGAGACCCAGTACTTC
>TRBV29-1|TRBD1|-|TRBJ1-2
CSVQGGVNYGYTF
TGCAGCGTTCAGGGGGGCGTAAACTATGGCTACACCTTC
>TRBV7-9|-|-|TRBJ2-6
CASSSLTGANVLTF
TGTGCCAGCAGCTCCTTAACTGGGGCCAACGTCCTGACTTTC
>TRBV7-3|-|-|TRBJ1-1
CASSLVRNTEAFF
TGTGCCAGCAGCCTTGTCAGGAACACTGAAGCTTTCTTT
>TRBV27|TRBD1|-|TRBJ1-5
CASRRGQGRDQPQHF
TGTGCCAGCAGACGAGGACAGGGGCGAGATCAGCCCCAGCATTTT
>TRBV27|-|-|TRBJ2-2
CASSSPRGRSTGELFF
TGTGCCAGCAGTTCACCTCGAGGGCGTAGCACCGGGGAGCTGTTTTTT
>TRBV11-2|-|-|TRBJ2-3
CASRLQSTRVDTQYF
TGTGCCAGCAGACTACAATCCACGAGGGTGGATACGCAGTATTTT
>TRBV2|-|few|TRBJ1-2
CASTAENYGYTF
TGTGCCAGCACGGCGGAAAACTATGGCTACACCTTC
>TRBV7-2|TRBD2|-|TRBJ2-7
CASSIRGTSGRGALYEQYF
TGTGCCAGCAGCATTAGGGGGACTAGCGGGAGAGGTGCCCTTTACGAGCAGTACTTC
>TRBV2|TRBD1|-|TRBJ1-1
CASSGDRTMNTEAFF
TGTGCCAGCAGTGGGGACAGAACCATGAACACTGAAGCTTTCTTT
>TRBV4-2|-|-|TRBJ1-2
CASSQVSGSDYGYTF
TGTGCCAGCAGCCAAGTGTCGGGGAGCGACTATGGCTACACCTTC
>TRBV27|-|-|TRBJ2-1
CATRPPRARVYNEQFF
TGTGCCACCCGTCCCCCTCGAGCGCGCGTCTACAATGAGCAGTTCTTC
>TRBV2|-|-|TRBJ1-1
CASSDAVTPNTEAFF
TGTGCCAGCAGTGATGCGGTAACTCCGAACACTGAAGCTTTCTTT
>TRBV19|-|-|TRBJ1-1
CASSIVLNTEAFF
TGTGCCAGTAGTATAGTATTGAACACTGAAGCTTTCTTT
>TRBV5-1|TRBD1|-|TRBJ2-3
CASSQGQSTDTQYF
TGCGCCAGCAGCCAGGGACAGAGCACAGATACGCAGTATTTT
>TRBV11-2|TRBD2|-|TRBJ2-5
CASSLEGSGKETQYF
TGTGCCAGCAGCTTAGAAGGAAGCGGGAAAGAGACCCAGTACTTC
>TRBV6-1|-|-|TRBJ2-3
CASSVGRSTDTQYF
TGTGCCAGCAGTGTGGGCAGGTCCACAGATACGCAGTATTTT
>TRBV19|-|few|TRBJ1-1
CASRGRTEAFF
TGTGCCAGTAGGGGGAGAACTGAAGCTTTCTTT
>TRBV27|TRBD1|-|TRBJ2-7
CASSRKDRGIYEQYF
TGTGCCAGCAGTAGAAAGGACAGGGGGATCTACGAGCAGTACTTC
>TRBV2|TRBD1|few|TRBJ1-5
CASRTTGRGNQPQHF
TGTGCCAGCAGGACGACAGGGAGAGGCAATCAGCCCCAGCATTTT
>TRBV5-1|-|-|TRBJ1-5
CASSLDTGSNQPQHF
TGCGCCAGCAGCTTGGACACGGGTAGCAATCAGCCCCAGCATTTT
>TRBV11-2|-|-|TRBJ2-3
CASSLVRADTQYF
TGTGCCAGCAGCTTAGTCAGGGCAGATACGCAGTATTTT
>TRBV7-8|-|-|TRBJ1-5
CASSLVDSRQPQHF
TGTGCCAGCAGCTTAGTCGACAGCCGGCAGCCCCAGCATTTT